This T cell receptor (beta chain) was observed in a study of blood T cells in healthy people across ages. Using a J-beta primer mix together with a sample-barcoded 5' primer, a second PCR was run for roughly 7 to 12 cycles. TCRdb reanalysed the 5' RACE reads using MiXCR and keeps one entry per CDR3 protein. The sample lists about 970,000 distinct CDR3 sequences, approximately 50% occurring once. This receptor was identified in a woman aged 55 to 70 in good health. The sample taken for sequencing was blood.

The CDR3 sequence is CATSAPGTGGRGSYEQYF. CDR3 DNA: TGTGCCACCAGTGCCCCCGGGACAGGGGGCAGGGGCTCCTACGAGCAGTACTTC. The V and J genes are TRBV24-1 and TRBJ2-7; 12 nucleotides align to TRBD1. V lost 5 bases and J lost 0; bases outside the gene matches: 10. Germline lookup yields CDR1 KGHDR and CDR2 SFDVKD. This CDR3 spans 18 amino acids.